Listed below are T cell receptor beta chains from one sample, sequenced in a study of blood T cell repertoires in COVID-19. The repertoire was sequenced with immunoSEQ multiplex PCR; TCRdb's copy has only in-frame clones and lacks some. Altogether 650,000 to 800,000 clones are present, over 80% being singletons, with the ten largest covering approximately 0.3%. Sequenced sample: peripheral blood. The receptors originated from a woman aged 18-29 years with acute or convalescent COVID-19. CDR3s include the opening cysteine and the closing phenylalanine or tryptophan. The D gene is left open where the match is weak. Some rows mark clone size as missing; the rest say once, few, many or name a class of expanded clone.

j_call: TRBJ2-3
clone_size: NA
v_call: TRBV24-1
d_call: TRBD2
cdr3_aa: CATTGTSGGAGYTQYF
cdr3_nt: TGTGCCACCACCGGTACTAGCGGGGGGGCCGGTTATACGCAGTATTTT

j_call: TRBJ2-3
clone_size: NA
v_call: TRBV9
d_call: TRBD1
cdr3_aa: CASGTVSPTDTQYF
cdr3_nt: TGTGCCAGCGGGACAGTTTCTCCGACAGATACGCAGTATTTT

j_call: TRBJ2-7
clone_size: NA
v_call: TRBV2
d_call: NA
cdr3_aa: CASAPDTISYEQYF
cdr3_nt: TGTGCCAGCGCACCAGATACCATCTCCTACGAGCAGTACTTC

j_call: TRBJ2-2
clone_size: NA
v_call: TRBV5-4
d_call: NA
cdr3_aa: CASSLGSLGLAGGELFF
cdr3_nt: TGTGCCAGCAGCTTGGGGTCTCTAGGTCTCGCTGGCGGGGAGCTGTTTTTT

j_call: TRBJ1-5
clone_size: once
v_call: TRBV21-1
d_call: NA
cdr3_aa: CASSKEGTDRGQEGNQPQHF
cdr3_nt: TGTGCCAGCAGCAAAGAGGGGACGGACAGGGGGCAAGAAGGCAATCAGCCCCAGCATTTT

j_call: TRBJ2-3
clone_size: NA
v_call: TRBV7-9
d_call: TRBD1
cdr3_aa: CASSLGTGTANTQYF
cdr3_nt: TGTGCCAGCAGCTTAGGGACCGGGACAGCGAATACGCAGTATTTT

j_call: TRBJ1-1
clone_size: NA
v_call: TRBV6-2/TRBV6-3
d_call: NA
cdr3_aa: CASSYLGRGNEAFF
cdr3_nt: TGTGCCAGCAGTTACTTGGGAAGGGGAAATGAAGCTTTCTTT

j_call: TRBJ2-2
clone_size: NA
v_call: TRBV5-1
d_call: NA
cdr3_aa: CASSGRKEGYTGELFF
cdr3_nt: TGCGCCAGCAGCGGGAGGAAAGAGGGGTACACCGGGGAGCTGTTTTTT

j_call: TRBJ2-1
clone_size: NA
v_call: TRBV5-1
d_call: NA
cdr3_aa: CASSGERISYNEQFF
cdr3_nt: TGCGCCAGCAGCGGGGAGCGGATCTCCTACAATGAGCAGTTCTTC

j_call: TRBJ2-2
clone_size: NA
v_call: TRBV19
d_call: TRBD1
cdr3_aa: CASTRTGDGGELFF
cdr3_nt: TGTGCCAGTACCAGAACAGGGGATGGCGGGGAGCTGTTTTTT

j_call: TRBJ2-2
clone_size: NA
v_call: TRBV6-2/TRBV6-3
d_call: NA
cdr3_aa: CASSLPLQLTTGELFF
cdr3_nt: TGTGCCAGCAGTTTGCCCCTCCAGTTAACCACCGGGGAGCTGTTTTTT

j_call: TRBJ1-2
clone_size: few
v_call: TRBV30
d_call: NA
cdr3_aa: CAWSATGPRYGYTF
cdr3_nt: TGTGCCTGGAGTGCAACAGGGCCCCGCTATGGCTACACCTTC

j_call: TRBJ1-1
clone_size: NA
v_call: TRBV5-1
d_call: NA
cdr3_aa: CASSWGSQGGDTEAFF
cdr3_nt: TGCGCCAGCAGCTGGGGGTCTCAGGGAGGGGACACTGAAGCTTTCTTT

j_call: TRBJ2-1
clone_size: NA
v_call: TRBV11-3
d_call: TRBD2
cdr3_aa: CASSAGSGGEINEQFF
cdr3_nt: TGTGCCAGCAGCGCCGGTAGCGGGGGGGAGATCAATGAGCAGTTCTTC

j_call: TRBJ1-2
clone_size: once
v_call: TRBV10-3
d_call: TRBD1
cdr3_aa: CAISEQQGYGYTF
cdr3_nt: TGTGCCATCAGTGAGCAACAGGGGTACGGCTACACCTTC

j_call: TRBJ1-2
clone_size: NA
v_call: TRBV19
d_call: TRBD1
cdr3_aa: CASSILGTGSYGYTF
cdr3_nt: TGTGCCAGTAGTATCCTCGGGACAGGGAGCTATGGCTACACCTTC

j_call: TRBJ1-1
clone_size: NA
v_call: TRBV19
d_call: NA
cdr3_aa: CASSIGDSRTEAFF
cdr3_nt: TGTGCCAGTAGTATAGGAGACTCCCGGACTGAAGCTTTCTTT

j_call: TRBJ2-3
clone_size: NA
v_call: TRBV7-3
d_call: TRBD2
cdr3_aa: CASTVAGGTDTQYF
cdr3_nt: TGTGCCAGCACGGTAGCGGGGGGTACAGATACGCAGTATTTT

j_call: TRBJ2-2
clone_size: once
v_call: TRBV12-2
d_call: NA
cdr3_aa: CASRLVATGELFF
cdr3_nt: TGTGCAAGTCGCTTAGTGGCCACCGGGGAGCTGTTTTTT

j_call: TRBJ2-7
clone_size: NA
v_call: TRBV10-1
d_call: TRBD2
cdr3_aa: CACVAAGRRDGGGEQYF
cdr3_nt: TGCGCCTGCGTTGCGGCAGGTAGACGAGACGGGGGGGGCGAGCAGTACTTC

j_call: TRBJ2-3
clone_size: NA
v_call: TRBV5-4
d_call: TRBD2
cdr3_aa: CASSLLAEVTDTQYF
cdr3_nt: TGTGCCAGCAGCTTACTAGCGGAGGTCACAGATACGCAGTATTTT

j_call: TRBJ1-3
clone_size: few
v_call: TRBV6-5
d_call: NA
cdr3_aa: CASTELGSGNTIYF
cdr3_nt: TGTGCCAGCACCGAACTAGGCTCTGGAAACACCATATATTTT

j_call: TRBJ1-5
clone_size: NA
v_call: TRBV27
d_call: NA
cdr3_aa: CASSPSRGVRDQPQHF
cdr3_nt: TGTGCCAGCAGCCCTAGTAGGGGTGTACGGGATCAGCCCCAGCATTTT

j_call: TRBJ1-1
clone_size: NA
v_call: TRBV19
d_call: TRBD1
cdr3_aa: CASRGKDRLPRTEAFF
cdr3_nt: TGTGCCAGTAGGGGGAAGGACAGGCTCCCTCGGACTGAAGCTTTCTTT

j_call: TRBJ1-1
clone_size: NA
v_call: TRBV6-5
d_call: NA
cdr3_aa: CASSYWSGEAEAFF
cdr3_nt: TGTGCCAGCAGTTATTGGTCAGGGGAAGCTGAAGCTTTCTTT

j_call: TRBJ2-2
clone_size: NA
v_call: TRBV9
d_call: TRBD2
cdr3_aa: CASSVARSGGFTGELFF
cdr3_nt: TGTGCCAGCAGCGTAGCTCGGAGCGGGGGGTTTACCGGGGAGCTGTTTTTT

j_call: TRBJ1-1
clone_size: NA
v_call: TRBV11-3
d_call: NA
cdr3_aa: CASSLNRAEAFF
cdr3_nt: TGTGCCAGCAGCTTGAACAGGGCTGAAGCTTTCTTT

j_call: TRBJ2-3
clone_size: NA
v_call: TRBV7-2
d_call: NA
cdr3_aa: CASSLGGLSTDTQYF
cdr3_nt: TGTGCCAGCAGCTTAGGGGGGCTAAGCACAGATACGCAGTATTTT

j_call: TRBJ2-1
clone_size: once
v_call: TRBV7-9
d_call: NA
cdr3_aa: CASSFGGPSYNEQFF
cdr3_nt: TGTGCCAGCAGCTTCGGGGGGCCCTCCTACAATGAGCAGTTCTTC

j_call: TRBJ2-5
clone_size: NA
v_call: TRBV12-3/TRBV12-4
d_call: NA
cdr3_aa: CASSSLLQETQYF
cdr3_nt: TGTGCCAGCAGTTCGTTACTCCAAGAGACCCAGTACTTC

j_call: TRBJ2-7
clone_size: NA
v_call: TRBV19
d_call: NA
cdr3_aa: CASSILGSKSYEQYF
cdr3_nt: TGTGCCAGTAGTATTCTGGGGAGTAAGTCCTACGAGCAGTACTTC

j_call: TRBJ2-5
clone_size: few
v_call: TRBV9
d_call: TRBD1
cdr3_aa: CASSRGTGGILETQYF
cdr3_nt: TGTGCCAGCAGCAGAGGGACAGGGGGCATTTTAGAGACCCAGTACTTC

j_call: TRBJ2-2
clone_size: NA
v_call: TRBV24-1
d_call: TRBD2
cdr3_aa: CATSRGSQRGGLDGELFF
cdr3_nt: TGTGCCACCAGTAGGGGTAGTCAGCGGGGGGGCCTCGACGGGGAGCTGTTTTTT

j_call: TRBJ2-2
clone_size: few
v_call: TRBV7-3
d_call: NA
cdr3_aa: CASSLSRDTGELFF
cdr3_nt: TGTGCCAGCAGCTTAAGTCGCGACACCGGGGAGCTGTTTTTT

j_call: TRBJ2-2
clone_size: NA
v_call: TRBV6-5
d_call: NA
cdr3_aa: CATLRRDTGELFF
cdr3_nt: TGTGCCACGCTCCGGAGGGACACCGGGGAGCTGTTTTTT

j_call: TRBJ1-2
clone_size: NA
v_call: TRBV3-1/TRBV3-2
d_call: TRBD1
cdr3_aa: CASSLPGQGMIGYTF
cdr3_nt: TGTGCCAGCAGCCTACCGGGACAGGGGATGATAGGCTACACCTTC

j_call: TRBJ2-1
clone_size: NA
v_call: TRBV7-2
d_call: TRBD2
cdr3_aa: CASSFSLAGVNEQFF
cdr3_nt: TGTGCCAGCAGCTTTAGTCTAGCGGGGGTTAATGAGCAGTTCTTC

j_call: TRBJ2-5
clone_size: NA
v_call: TRBV3-1/TRBV3-2
d_call: NA
cdr3_aa: CASSQEVPRQYF
cdr3_nt: TGTGCCAGCAGCCAAGAGGTTCCGAGACAGTACTTC

j_call: TRBJ2-1
clone_size: NA
v_call: TRBV5-4
d_call: NA
cdr3_aa: CASSTSPSYNEQFF
cdr3_nt: TGTGCCAGCAGCACTAGCCCCTCCTACAATGAGCAGTTCTTC

j_call: TRBJ1-1
clone_size: NA
v_call: TRBV5-4
d_call: NA
cdr3_aa: CASSLAPSPEAFF
cdr3_nt: TGTGCCAGCAGCTTGGCCCCGTCCCCTGAAGCTTTCTTT

j_call: TRBJ2-1
clone_size: NA
v_call: TRBV9
d_call: TRBD2
cdr3_aa: CASSVSGGTYNEQFF
cdr3_nt: TGTGCCAGCAGCGTTAGCGGGGGGACCTACAATGAGCAGTTCTTC

j_call: TRBJ2-7
clone_size: NA
v_call: TRBV5-6
d_call: TRBD1
cdr3_aa: CASSMGTGSDYEQYF
cdr3_nt: TGTGCCAGCAGCATGGGGACAGGTTCTGACTACGAGCAGTACTTC

j_call: TRBJ1-5
clone_size: NA
v_call: TRBV7-8
d_call: TRBD1
cdr3_aa: CASSFRDRVFGNQPQHF
cdr3_nt: TGTGCCAGCAGCTTCCGGGACAGGGTCTTCGGCAATCAGCCCCAGCATTTT

j_call: TRBJ2-1
clone_size: NA
v_call: TRBV28
d_call: NA
cdr3_aa: CASSSIGNEQFF
cdr3_nt: TGTGCCAGCAGTTCGATCGGTAATGAGCAGTTCTTC

j_call: TRBJ2-1
clone_size: NA
v_call: TRBV6-4
d_call: TRBD1
cdr3_aa: CASSSGTGSYNEQFF
cdr3_nt: TGTGCCAGCAGTTCCGGGACAGGGTCCTACAATGAGCAGTTCTTC

j_call: TRBJ2-7
clone_size: NA
v_call: TRBV5-5
d_call: TRBD2
cdr3_aa: CASRGDSYEQYF
cdr3_nt: TGTGCCAGCCGGGGGGACTCCTACGAGCAGTACTTC

j_call: TRBJ1-4
clone_size: NA
v_call: TRBV27
d_call: NA
cdr3_aa: CASNLYVGGAVEKLFF
cdr3_nt: TGTGCCAGCAATTTATACGTTGGGGGGGCGGTTGAAAAACTGTTTTTT

j_call: TRBJ1-2
clone_size: NA
v_call: TRBV13
d_call: TRBD1
cdr3_aa: CASSLGGQHYGYTF
cdr3_nt: TGTGCCAGCAGCTTAGGGGGACAGCACTATGGCTACACCTTC

j_call: TRBJ1-1
clone_size: NA
v_call: TRBV5-1
d_call: NA
cdr3_aa: CASSVQGYTEAFF
cdr3_nt: TGCGCCAGCAGCGTGCAGGGATACACTGAAGCTTTCTTT

j_call: TRBJ2-7
clone_size: NA
v_call: TRBV5-1
d_call: TRBD2
cdr3_aa: CASSFRLAEPYEQYF
cdr3_nt: TGCGCCAGCAGCTTCCGACTAGCGGAACCCTACGAGCAGTACTTC

j_call: TRBJ1-3
clone_size: NA
v_call: TRBV7-2
d_call: NA
cdr3_aa: CASSLVPGSGNTIYF
cdr3_nt: TGTGCCAGCAGCTTAGTCCCAGGGTCAGGAAACACCATATATTTT

j_call: TRBJ1-1
clone_size: NA
v_call: TRBV3-1/TRBV3-2
d_call: NA
cdr3_aa: CASSSRQEAFF
cdr3_nt: TGTGCCAGCAGCTCCCGACAGGAAGCTTTCTTT

j_call: TRBJ1-3
clone_size: NA
v_call: TRBV19
d_call: NA
cdr3_aa: CASSTGTSSSGNTIYF
cdr3_nt: TGTGCCAGTAGTACCGGGACTTCCAGCTCTGGAAACACCATATATTTT

j_call: TRBJ1-3
clone_size: NA
v_call: TRBV6-6
d_call: TRBD1
cdr3_aa: CAGGQGGPGNTIYF
cdr3_nt: TGTGCCGGCGGACAGGGAGGGCCTGGAAACACCATATATTTT

j_call: TRBJ2-1
clone_size: once
v_call: TRBV12-5
d_call: TRBD1
cdr3_aa: CASGTGQPYNEQFF
cdr3_nt: TGTGCTAGTGGTACGGGACAGCCATACAATGAGCAGTTCTTC

j_call: TRBJ2-2
clone_size: NA
v_call: TRBV27
d_call: NA
cdr3_aa: CASSFRLNTGELFF
cdr3_nt: TGTGCCAGCAGTTTCAGACTAAACACCGGGGAGCTGTTTTTT

j_call: TRBJ1-5
clone_size: NA
v_call: TRBV19
d_call: NA
cdr3_aa: CASSSEGEANQPQHF
cdr3_nt: TGTGCCAGTAGTAGCGAGGGGGAAGCCAATCAGCCCCAGCATTTT

j_call: TRBJ2-3
clone_size: NA
v_call: TRBV5-1
d_call: NA
cdr3_aa: CASSSADPSTDTQYF
cdr3_nt: TGCGCCAGCAGTTCAGCGGACCCTAGCACAGATACGCAGTATTTT

j_call: TRBJ2-3
clone_size: NA
v_call: TRBV11-2
d_call: TRBD2
cdr3_aa: CASSLGLGEGSTDTQYF
cdr3_nt: TGTGCCAGCAGCTTAGGGTTGGGGGAGGGCAGCACAGATACGCAGTATTTT